The subject of this entry is one T cell receptor beta chain. Authors' processing steps: Scientists estimated how many nucleated cells there were by amplifying reference gene primers. The method was immunoSEQ multiplex PCR; TCRdb's version includes in-frame clones alone and lacks a portion of them. The V and J calls and clone size were taken over from that table, and D and trimming were inferred from the DNA. This table has under 60,000 clones, more than 75% appearing once. V dropped 2 bases and J dropped 8 bases, with 6 bases sitting between them. The CDR3 has 11 amino acids. The V gene's germline CDR1 is SGHNT and CDR2 YENEEA. This sample stems from a study of blood T cell repertoires in COVID-19.

This sequence originates from a human donor in a cohort sampled during active COVID-19. The chain has TRBV11-3 and TRBJ1-1, with no clear D. Sequenced input: peripheral blood. Here the CDR3 DNA reads TGTGCCAGCAGCTTACAGTCGGAAGCTTTCTTT. Protein: CASSLQSEAFF.